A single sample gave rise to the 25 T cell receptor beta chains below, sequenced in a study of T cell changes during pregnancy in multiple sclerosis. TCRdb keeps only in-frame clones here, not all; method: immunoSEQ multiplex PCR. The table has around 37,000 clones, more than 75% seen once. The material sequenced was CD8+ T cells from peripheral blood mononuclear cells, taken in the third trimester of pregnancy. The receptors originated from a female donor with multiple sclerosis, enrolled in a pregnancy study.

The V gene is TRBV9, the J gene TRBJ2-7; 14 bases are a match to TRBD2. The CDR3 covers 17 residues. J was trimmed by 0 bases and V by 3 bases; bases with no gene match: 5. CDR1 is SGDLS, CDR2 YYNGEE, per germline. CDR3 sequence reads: CASSAGLAGGGSYEQYF. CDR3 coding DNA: TGTGCCAGCAGCGCTGGACTAGCGGGGGGCGGCTCCTACGAGCAGTACTTC.

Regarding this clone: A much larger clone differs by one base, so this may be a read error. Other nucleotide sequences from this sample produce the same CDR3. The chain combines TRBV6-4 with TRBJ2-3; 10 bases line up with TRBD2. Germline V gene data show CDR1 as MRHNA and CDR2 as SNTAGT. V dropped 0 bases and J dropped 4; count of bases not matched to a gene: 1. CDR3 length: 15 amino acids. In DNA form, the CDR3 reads TGTGCCAGCAGTGACTCGAGCGGGGGGGCAGATACGCAGTATTTT. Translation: CASSDSSGGADTQYF.

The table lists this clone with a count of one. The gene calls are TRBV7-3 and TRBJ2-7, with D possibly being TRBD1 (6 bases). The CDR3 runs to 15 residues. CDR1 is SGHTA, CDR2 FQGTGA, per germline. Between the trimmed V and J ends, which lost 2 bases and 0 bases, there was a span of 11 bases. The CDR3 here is CASSLSGAASYEQYF. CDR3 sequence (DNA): TGTGCCAGCAGCTTATCAGGGGCCGCCTCCTACGAGCAGTACTTC.

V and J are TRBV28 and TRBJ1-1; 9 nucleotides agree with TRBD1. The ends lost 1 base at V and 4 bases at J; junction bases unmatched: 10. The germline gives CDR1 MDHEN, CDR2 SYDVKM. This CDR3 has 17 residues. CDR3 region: CASSLSLDRGLSTEAFF. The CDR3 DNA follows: TGTGCCAGCAGTTTATCCCTGGACAGGGGACTAAGCACTGAAGCTTTCTTT.

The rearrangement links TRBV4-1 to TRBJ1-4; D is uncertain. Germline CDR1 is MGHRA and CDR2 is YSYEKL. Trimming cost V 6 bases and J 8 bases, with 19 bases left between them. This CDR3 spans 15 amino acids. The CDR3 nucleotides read TGCGCCAGCAGTCTGAGGGTCGGATCAAGGGAAAAACTGTTTTTT. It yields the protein CASSLRVGSREKLFF.

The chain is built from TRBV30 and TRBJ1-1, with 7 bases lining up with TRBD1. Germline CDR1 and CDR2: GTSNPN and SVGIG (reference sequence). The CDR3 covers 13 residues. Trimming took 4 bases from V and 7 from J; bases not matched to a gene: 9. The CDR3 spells CAWTRDWTGEAFF. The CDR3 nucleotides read TGTGCCTGGACCCGGGATTGGACAGGTGAAGCTTTCTTT.

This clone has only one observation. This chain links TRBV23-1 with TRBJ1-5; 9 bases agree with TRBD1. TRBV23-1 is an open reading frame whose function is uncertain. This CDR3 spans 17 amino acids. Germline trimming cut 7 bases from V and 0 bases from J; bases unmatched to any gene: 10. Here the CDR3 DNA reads TGCGCCAGCACCCCTGGCTGGACAGGGGATAGCAATCAGCCCCAGCATTTT. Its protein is CASTPGWTGDSNQPQHF.

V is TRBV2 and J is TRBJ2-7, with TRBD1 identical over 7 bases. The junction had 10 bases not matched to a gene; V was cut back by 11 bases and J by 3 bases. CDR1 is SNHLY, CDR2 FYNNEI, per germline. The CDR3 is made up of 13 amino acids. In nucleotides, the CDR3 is TGTGCCCGCCAGGGACAGATGCTCTACGAGCAGTACTTC. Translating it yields CARQGQMLYEQYF.

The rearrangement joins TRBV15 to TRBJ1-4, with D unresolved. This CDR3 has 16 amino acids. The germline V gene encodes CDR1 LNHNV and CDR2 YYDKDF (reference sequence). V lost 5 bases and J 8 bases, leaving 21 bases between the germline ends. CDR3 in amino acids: CATSEVVLTSEEKLFF. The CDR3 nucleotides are TGTGCCACCAGCGAGGTGGTGCTTACCTCTGAGGAAAAACTGTTTTTT. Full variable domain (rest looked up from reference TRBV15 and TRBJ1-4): DAMVIQNPRYQVTQFGKPVTLSCSQTLNHNVMYWYQQKSSQAPKLLFHYYDKDFNNEADTPDNFQSRRPNTSFCFLDIRSPGLGDTAMYLCATSEVVLTSEEKLFFGSGTQLSVL.

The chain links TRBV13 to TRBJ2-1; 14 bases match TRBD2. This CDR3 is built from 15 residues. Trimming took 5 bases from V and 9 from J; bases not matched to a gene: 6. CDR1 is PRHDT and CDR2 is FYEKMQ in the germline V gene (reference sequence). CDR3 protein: CASSAPGLAGVEQFF. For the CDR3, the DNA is TGTGCCAGCAGCGCGCCGGGACTAGCGGGGGTTGAGCAGTTCTTC.

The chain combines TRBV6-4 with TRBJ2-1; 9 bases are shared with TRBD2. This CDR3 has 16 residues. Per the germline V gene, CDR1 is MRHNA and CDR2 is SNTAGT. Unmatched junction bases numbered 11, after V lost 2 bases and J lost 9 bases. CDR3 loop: CASSDGDAAGGGEQFF. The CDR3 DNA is TGTGCCAGCAGTGACGGTGATGCAGCGGGGGGAGGTGAGCAGTTCTTC.

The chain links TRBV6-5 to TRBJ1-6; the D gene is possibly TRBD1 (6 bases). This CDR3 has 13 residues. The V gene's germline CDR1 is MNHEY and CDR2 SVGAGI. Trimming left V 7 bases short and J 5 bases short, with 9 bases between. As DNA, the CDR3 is TGTGCCAGCAATCCAGGGGATAATTCACCCCTCCACTTT. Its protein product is CASNPGDNSPLHF.

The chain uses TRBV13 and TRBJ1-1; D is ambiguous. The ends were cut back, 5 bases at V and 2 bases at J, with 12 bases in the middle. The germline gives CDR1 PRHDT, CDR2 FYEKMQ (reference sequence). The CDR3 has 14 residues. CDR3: CASSVRGGNTEAFF. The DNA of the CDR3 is TGTGCCAGCAGCGTCCGGGGAGGAAACACTGAAGCTTTCTTT.

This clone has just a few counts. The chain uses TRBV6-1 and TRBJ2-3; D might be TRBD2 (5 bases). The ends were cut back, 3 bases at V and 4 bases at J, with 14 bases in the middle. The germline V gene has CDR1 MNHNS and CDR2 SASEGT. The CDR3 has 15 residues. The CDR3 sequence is CASSDRPAGADTQYF. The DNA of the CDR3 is TGTGCCAGCAGTGATAGACCAGCCGGGGCAGATACGCAGTATTTT.

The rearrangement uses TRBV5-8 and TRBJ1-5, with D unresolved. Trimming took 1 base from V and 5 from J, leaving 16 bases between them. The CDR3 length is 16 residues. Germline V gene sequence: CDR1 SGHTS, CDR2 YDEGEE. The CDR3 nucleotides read TGTGCCAGCAGCTTGTCCCCCTGGGAGGGATATCAGCCCCAGCATTTT. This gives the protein CASSLSPWEGYQPQHF.

CDR3 region: CASSIDRVNEKLFF. The CDR3 DNA is TGTGCCAGCAGCATAGACAGGGTTAATGAAAAACTGTTTTTT. The chain couples TRBV7-9 to TRBJ1-4; TRBD1 aligns across 7 bases. The J segment lost 4 bases and the V segment lost 5 bases, leaving 4 bases of the junction unmatched. This CDR3 comprises 14 residues. Germline V gene data show CDR1 as SEHNR and CDR2 as FQNEAQ (reference sequence).

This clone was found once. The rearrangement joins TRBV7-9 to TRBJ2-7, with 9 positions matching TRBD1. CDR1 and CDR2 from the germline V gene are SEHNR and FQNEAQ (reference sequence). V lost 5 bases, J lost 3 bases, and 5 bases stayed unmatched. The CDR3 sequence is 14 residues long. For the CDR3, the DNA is TGTGCCAGCAGCCGGGACAGGGACTACTACGAGCAGTACTTC. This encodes CASSRDRDYYEQYF.

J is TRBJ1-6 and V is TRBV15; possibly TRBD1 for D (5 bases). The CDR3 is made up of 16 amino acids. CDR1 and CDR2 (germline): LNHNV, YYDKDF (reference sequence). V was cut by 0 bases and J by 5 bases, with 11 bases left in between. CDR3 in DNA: TGTGCCACCAGCAGAGACCCGACAGTCAATAATTCACCCCTCCACTTT. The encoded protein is CATSRDPTVNNSPLHF.

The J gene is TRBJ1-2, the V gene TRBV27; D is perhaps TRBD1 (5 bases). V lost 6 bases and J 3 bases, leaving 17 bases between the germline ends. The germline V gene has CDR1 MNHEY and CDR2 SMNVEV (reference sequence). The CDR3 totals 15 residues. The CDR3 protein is CASSTFQGSDYGYTF. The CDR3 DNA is TGTGCCAGCAGCACCTTCCAGGGTAGTGACTATGGCTACACCTTC.

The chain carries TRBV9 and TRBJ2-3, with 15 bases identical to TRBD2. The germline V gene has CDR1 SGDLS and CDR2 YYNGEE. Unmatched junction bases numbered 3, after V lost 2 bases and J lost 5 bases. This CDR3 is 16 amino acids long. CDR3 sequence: CASSVGTSGGKDTQYF. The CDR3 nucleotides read TGTGCCAGCAGCGTTGGGACTAGCGGGGGGAAAGATACGCAGTATTTT. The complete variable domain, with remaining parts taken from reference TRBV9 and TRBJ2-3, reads DSGVTQTPKHLITATGQRVTLRCSPRSGDLSVYWYQQSLDQGLQFLIQYYNGEERAKGNILERFSAQQFPDLHSELNLSSLELGDSALYFCASSVGTSGGKDTQYFGPGTRLTVL.

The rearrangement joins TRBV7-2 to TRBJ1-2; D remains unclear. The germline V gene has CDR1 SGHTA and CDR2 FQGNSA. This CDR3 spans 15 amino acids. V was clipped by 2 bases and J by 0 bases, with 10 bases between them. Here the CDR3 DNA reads TGTGCCAGCAGCTTAAAAACACAAGCTAACTATGGCTACACCTTC. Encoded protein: CASSLKTQANYGYTF.

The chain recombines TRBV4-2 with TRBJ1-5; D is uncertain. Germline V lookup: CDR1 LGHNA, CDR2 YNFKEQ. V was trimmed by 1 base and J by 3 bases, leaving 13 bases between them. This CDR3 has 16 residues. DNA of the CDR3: TGTGCCAGCAGCCAAGTTGGGGAGGGATACAATCAGCCCCAGCATTTT. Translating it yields CASSQVGEGYNQPQHF.

In DNA form, the CDR3 reads TGTGCCAGCAGTGATGGGCGGGGGGCCACAGATACGCAGTATTTT. Translating it yields CASSDGRGATDTQYF. This rearrangement joins TRBV6-4 to TRBJ2-3; the match to TRBD2 covers 8 bases. This CDR3 region has 15 residues. Germline loops: CDR1 MRHNA, CDR2 SNTAGT. J lost 2 bases, V lost 3 bases, and 4 bases had no gene match.

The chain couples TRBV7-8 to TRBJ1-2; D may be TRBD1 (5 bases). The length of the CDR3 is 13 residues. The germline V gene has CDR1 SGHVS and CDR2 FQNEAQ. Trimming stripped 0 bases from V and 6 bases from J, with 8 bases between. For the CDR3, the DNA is TGTGCCAGCAGCTTAGCAGGGGTCGATGGCTACACCTTC. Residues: CASSLAGVDGYTF. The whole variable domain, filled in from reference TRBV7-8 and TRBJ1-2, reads GAGVSQSPRYKVAKRGQDVALRCDPISGHVSLFWYQQALGQGPEFLTYFQNEAQLDKSGLPSDRFFAERPEGSVSTLKIQRTQQEDSAVYLCASSLAGVDGYTFGSGTRLTVV.

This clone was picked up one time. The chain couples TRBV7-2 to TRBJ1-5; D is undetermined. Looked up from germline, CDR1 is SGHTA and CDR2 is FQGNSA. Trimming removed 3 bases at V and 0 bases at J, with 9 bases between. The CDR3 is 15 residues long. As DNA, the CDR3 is TGTGCCAGCAGCTTGAGGGTTTATAGCAATCAGCCCCAGCATTTT. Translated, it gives CASSLRVYSNQPQHF.